A single sample is the source of the 10 T cell receptor beta chains below, sequenced in a study of T cell clonotyping in hematopoietic cell transplantation. TCRdb keeps only in-frame clones here, not all; method: immunoSEQ multiplex PCR. The repertoire consists of more than 5,500 clones, with about nine tenths occurring once and the leading ten covering around 13%. The sample consisted of peripheral blood mononuclear cells, taken 180 days after allogeneic stem cell transplant. Source of these receptors: a female patient aged 45-60 years who had an allogeneic stem cell transplant from an unrelated donor, so the T cells may come from the graft donor. Some clones in this sample may be carry-over from other donors' samples.

This clone was seen just once. V gene TRBV7-9 combines with J gene TRBJ2-2; 7 nucleotides align to TRBD2. Germline V gene sequence: CDR1 SEHNR, CDR2 FQNEAQ (reference sequence). V was pared by 5 bases and J by 1 base, with 4 bases of the junction left unmatched. The CDR3 sequence is 15 residues long. The CDR3 DNA sequence: TGTGCCAGCAGCGCTCGGGGGGAGAACACCGGGGAGCTGTTTTTT. This translates into CASSARGENTGELFF.

V usage is TRBV4-2 and J usage is TRBJ1-1, with 8 bases identical to TRBD1. The V segment lost 4 bases and the J segment 4 bases; nucleotides outside the gene matches: 8. The V gene's germline CDR1 is LGHNA and CDR2 YNFKEQ. The CDR3 runs 15 residues. For the CDR3, the DNA is TGTGCCAGCAGCCCAAGGACAGGGATTAGCACTGAAGCTTTCTTT. This translates into CASSPRTGISTEAFF.

The V call is TRBV15, the J call TRBJ2-3, with TRBD2 identical over 7 bases. CDR1 is LNHNV and CDR2 is YYDKDF in the germline V gene (reference sequence). The CDR3 totals 16 residues. J gave up 2 bases and V 0 bases, and 5 bases lay outside the gene matches. The CDR3 sequence: CATSRDPAGFTDTQYF. DNA of the CDR3: TGTGCCACCAGCAGAGATCCAGCGGGGTTCACAGATACGCAGTATTTT.

This clone was seen just once. This chain uses TRBV28 with TRBJ1-2; weak D call: TRBD1 (5 bases). The germline V gene encodes CDR1 MDHEN and CDR2 SYDVKM. The V end lost 5 bases, the J end lost 4 bases, and 11 bases lay between the germline ends. This CDR3 has 13 amino acids. The CDR3 sequence is CASSGTRIYGYTF. The CDR3 nucleotides read TGTGCCAGCAGTGGGACCCGGATCTATGGCTACACCTTC.

The V call is TRBV30, the J call TRBJ1-6, with 7 bases that match TRBD1. The CDR3 totals 18 residues. With 3 bases clipped from V and 6 bases from J, the junction kept 17 bases outside the gene matches. In germline, CDR1 is GTSNPN, CDR2 SVGIG (reference sequence). The CDR3 DNA follows: TGTGCCTGGAGCCAAGTCACCGGGGACAGCAAATCTAATTCACCCCTCCACTTT. Translation: CAWSQVTGDSKSNSPLHF.

The genes are TRBV7-9 and TRBJ2-6; D perhaps matches TRBD1 (5 bases). Between the trimmed V and J ends, which lost 5 bases and 1 base, there was a span of 15 bases. The CDR3 has 17 residues. Germline V gene data show CDR1 as SEHNR and CDR2 as FQNEAQ (reference sequence). The CDR3 DNA sequence: TGTGCCAGCAGCACCGGACATCTCAAGTCTGGGGCCAACGTCCTGACTTTC. Amino acid sequence: CASSTGHLKSGANVLTF.

The chain carries TRBV29-1 and TRBJ2-7, with D unclear. Germline V CDR1 and CDR2: SQVTM, ANQGSEA. The CDR3 sequence is 12 residues long. Trimming took 5 bases from V and 6 from J, leaving 14 bases between them. CDR3 region: CSVSQSFGEQYF. CDR3 bases: TGCAGCGTTAGCCAGTCCTTTGGCGAGCAGTACTTC.

The chain combines TRBV27 with TRBJ2-7; D tentatively fits TRBD1 or TRBD2 (5 bases each). Between the trimmed V and J ends, which lost 7 bases and 0 bases, there was a span of 13 bases. CDR1 and CDR2 from the germline V gene are MNHEY and SMNVEV (reference sequence). The length of the CDR3 is 14 residues. CDR3 in DNA: TGTGCCAGCACCCGGCCAGGGAGCTCCTACGAGCAGTACTTC. It codes for CASTRPGSSYEQYF.

The genes are TRBV7-7 and TRBJ2-7, with 11 bases matching TRBD1. The CDR3 is 15 amino acids. J was trimmed by 1 base and V by 5 bases; bases with no gene match: 4. Germline CDR1 SSHAT, CDR2 FNYEAQ (reference sequence). The CDR3 protein is CASSRGTGGSYEQYF. The CDR3 DNA reads TGTGCCAGCAGCCGCGGGACAGGGGGTTCCTACGAGCAGTACTTC. The full variable domain, with the rest looked up from reference TRBV7-7 and TRBJ2-7, is GAGVSQSPRYKVTKRGQDVTLRCDPISSHATLYWYQQALGQGPEFLTYFNYEAQPDKSGLPSDRFSAERPEGSISTLTIQRTEQRDSAMYRCASSRGTGGSYEQYFGPGTRLTVT.

The V call is TRBV11-2, the J call TRBJ2-5; 9 bases are a match to TRBD2. Germline trimming cut 1 base from V and 2 bases from J; bases unmatched to any gene: 2. Germline CDR1 and CDR2: SGHAT and FQNNGV. The CDR3 loop spans 15 amino acids. The CDR3 DNA reads as TGTGCCAGCAGCTTAGGCGGGGGGGTACAAGAGACCCAGTACTTC. It translates to CASSLGGGVQETQYF.